Sequencing of this TCR beta chain was carried out in a study of cytomegalovirus exposure and HLA in healthy donors. At the time of sampling, donors were nominally healthy, though unrecorded immune exposures were likely. In the PCR, 60 Vbeta and 13 Jbeta primers were used. Repertoires were generated with immunoSEQ multiplex PCR, while TCRdb's copy carries only in-frame clones and drops some. In the table there are 110,000 to 150,000 clones, about 70% of which are singletons. Overall study findings and caveats: TCR beta chain V- and J-gene trimming was linked, in a later analysis, to a missense variant in DCLRE1C. The authors later found HLA-associated TCR beta chains more clonally expanded than equally common others. Reports indicate that TCR beta sequences accurately predicted the HLA-A and HLA-B alleles of most subjects.

Comment on this clone: Its antigen is undetermined.

The sequence derives from a woman in her thirties or forties in good health and CMV-seronegative. Sequencing used PBMCs.

As DNA, the CDR3 is TGTGCCAGTAGTATAGCTGTAGGACAGACTAACTATGGCTACACCTTC. Amino acid sequence: CASSIAVGQTNYGYTF. The chain uses TRBV19 and TRBJ1-2; D may be TRBD1 (6 bases). The CDR3 totals 16 residues. Trimming shortened V by 1 base and J by 0 bases, and 12 bases separated the two germline ends. Germline V gene lookup returns CDR1 LNHDA and CDR2 SQIVND (reference sequence). Complete variable domain (other parts from reference TRBV19 and TRBJ1-2): DGGITQSPKYLFRKEGQNVTLSCEQNLNHDAMYWYRQDPGQGLRLIYYSQIVNDFQKGDIAEGYSVSREKKESFPLTVTSAQKNPTAFYLCASSIAVGQTNYGYTFGSGTRLTVV.